The subject of this entry is one T cell receptor beta chain. Its antigen remains undetermined. One base away there is no much larger clone; base qualities are not given. This sample stems from a study of Ad26.COV2.S vaccination and SARS-CoV-2 variants (dated by TCRdb to 2020 to 2023). With regard to the full study: Vaccine-arm donors were drawn from COV1001, a multicentre, randomized, double-blind, placebo-controlled phase I-IIa trial of Ad26.COV2.S in healthy adults. Dosing of Ad26.COV2.S was intramuscular, at either 5x10^10 or 1x10^11 viral particles, delivered as one shot or as two shots spaced 56 days apart. TCRbeta repertoire sequencing served as the tool for gauging how specific and how broad the SARS-CoV-2-reactive T cell receptors were following Ad26.COV2.S vaccination. A total of 32 samples were included in the TCR-sequenced set, comprising about 20 Ad26.COV2.S vaccine recipients, 5 placebo recipients and 8 SARS-CoV-2 convalescent individuals. Participants in the trial were split at random into five groups of five each, receiving low-dose or high-dose Ad26.COV2.S once or twice, or else placebo on both occasions. Throughout the experiments and outcome assessment, investigators stayed blinded to trial group allocation. Overall study results and their limits: It was noted by the authors that total T cell responses may have been underestimated by the TCR breadth and depth analyses. The study was not powered to compare responses between vaccine doses or regimens. After vaccination, substantial breadth of spike-specific CD8+ and CD4+ T cell responses was reported. Higher spike-specific TCR breadth was observed in Ad26.COV2.S recipients than in placebo recipients (P = 0.0014). Vaccine and placebo recipients had similar non-spike TCR breadth, a finding consistent with the vaccine containing only spike.

The CDR3 covers 16 residues, taking in both the cysteine and the phenylalanine. The kept DNA is CDR3 alone, 48 bases in frame from the first base. For CDR1 and CDR2, the germline V gene lists MNHEY and SVGAGI. V has 4 bases trimmed and J has 7 bases trimmed; junction bases matching no gene number 12. This sample's treatment or condition label indicates: some 20 received Ad26.COV2.S at low or high dose, single or two shots; roughly five received placebo; per-sample allocation not given. Repertoires of vaccine and placebo recipients were sequenced from samples taken on day 63 after the first injection. Cohort 1b enrolled 25 adults aged 18-55 years at a single site in Boston, USA, between 29 July and 7 August 2020. Ad26.COV2.S was a replication-incompetent adenovirus type 26 vector expressing a prefusion-stabilized SARS-CoV-2 spike protein from the original Wuhan strain. The immunoSEQ Assay was used to sequence TCRbeta CDR3 regions. After extraction, genomic DNA underwent amplification by bias-controlled multiplex PCR, followed by high-throughput sequencing. In the authors' own workflow: To quantify the absolute abundance of every unique TCRbeta CDR3 region, sequences were collapsed and filtered. T cell fraction was estimated by normalization of TCRbeta template counts to usable DNA, with usable DNA being measured through amplification of reference genes present in all nucleated cells. Repertoire TCRs were annotated as SARS-CoV-2-specific by exact matching of V gene, CDR3 amino acid sequence and J gene to a known reactive TCR set. The reference SARS-CoV-2 TCR set was derived from MIRA and filtered for enrichment in COVID-19-positive ImmuneCODE repertoires, a step that removed public or cross-reactive TCRs. Based on the MIRA antigens, annotated TCRs were further analysed at the level of specific ORF or position within ORF. Breadth was defined as the number of annotated unique rearrangements divided by the total number of unique productive rearrangements, and depth was defined as the summed frequency of the annotated unique rearrangements. Two-sided Wilcoxon rank-sum tests were used to compare TCR breadth between groups. TCRdb took this table from immuneACCESS and kept in-frame rearrangements with V and J called. Such tables lack part of the clones; where checked against another copy, unresolved V genes explain under half of the gap, and the rest is unexplained. V and J calls and clone size follow that table, whereas D and trimming were derived from the DNA. This sample is represented by hundreds of thousands of clones; roughly 90% of them were singletons. 1.5% of the sample is taken by the ten largest.

The material was peripheral blood, obtained in a trial of Ad26.COV2.S vaccine versus placebo. In this chain, TRBV6-5 is recombined with TRBJ1-5; 8 bases in the junction line up with TRBD1. The receptor was isolated from a person aged 18-60 years who received the Ad26.COV2.S COVID-19 vaccine or a placebo. The CDR3 here reads CASSSGGGQGVQPQHF. The sequenced DNA: TGTGCCAGCAGTTCCGGGGGAGGACAGGGTGTGCAGCCCCAGCATTTT.